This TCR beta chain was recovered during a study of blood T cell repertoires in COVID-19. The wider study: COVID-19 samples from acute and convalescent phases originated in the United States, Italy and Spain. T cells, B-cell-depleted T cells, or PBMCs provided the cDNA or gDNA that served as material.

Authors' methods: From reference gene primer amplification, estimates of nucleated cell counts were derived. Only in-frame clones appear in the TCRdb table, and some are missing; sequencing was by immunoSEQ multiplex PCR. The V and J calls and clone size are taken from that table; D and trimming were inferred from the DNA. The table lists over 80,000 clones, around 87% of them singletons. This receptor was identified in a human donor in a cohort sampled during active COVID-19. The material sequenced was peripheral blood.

CDR3 nucleotides: TGTGCCAGCAGTTTAGATGGATCGGCCGCGGCAACTAATGAAAAACTGTTTTTT. Amino acid sequence: CASSLDGSAAATNEKLFF. The J gene is TRBJ1-4, the V gene TRBV27; unclear D gene. This CDR3 has 18 residues. Germline values: CDR1 MNHEY, CDR2 SMNVEV (reference sequence). Trimming removed 2 bases from V and 0 bases from J, with 16 bases in between.